The clone carrying this TCR beta chain was counted ten times or more. The data were taken from a study of T cells in Graves' hyperthyroidism and ophthalmopathy. It was RNA transcripts that yielded the amplified TCR beta CDR3 regions. HTBI primers were used for first-round RT-PCR of the TCR CDR3. TCRdb processed the multiplex PCR reads anew with MiXCR; each CDR3 protein has one entry. The repertoire holds nearly 600,000 distinct CDR3 sequences, with about 14% as singletons. Trimming shortened V by 0 bases and J by 4 bases, and 7 bases separated the two germline ends. Germline lookup yields CDR1 LGHDT and CDR2 YNNKEL (reference sequence). This CDR3 comprises 14 residues.

This sequence joins TRBV3-1 and TRBJ2-1; D ambiguous. The TCR sequence derives from a young woman with Graves' hyperthyroidism that later progressed to Graves' ophthalmopathy. Sequences were obtained from blood. The CDR3 DNA reads TGTGCCAGCAGCCAAGACAACTCTTACAATGAGCAGTTCTTC. Translated: CASSQDNSYNEQFF.